This is a list of T cell receptor beta chains from one sample in a study of T cell clusters in autoimmune cytopenias. One entry per CDR3 protein, without DNA, is what TCRdb gives after re-calling the multiplex PCR reads. The sample has some 7,000 distinct CDR3 sequences, and its top ten clones hold around 23%. The specimen was peripheral blood. The receptors come from a human donor with an autoimmune cytopenia or autoimmune hepatitis (not recorded which). Both conserved end residues are part of each CDR3. Rows give clone size only sometimes, using once, few, many, or a class for an expanded clone.

CDR3 length: 15
J gene: TRBJ1-2
clone size: medium-sized
V gene: TRBV19
CDR3 protein: CASIAGQNANYGYTF

CDR3 length: 14
J gene: TRBJ2-7
clone size: NA
V gene: TRBV6-5
CDR3 protein: CASSDPSGNYEQYF

CDR3 length: 15
J gene: TRBJ2-3
clone size: NA
V gene: TRBV18
CDR3 protein: CASSPVGPSTDTQYF

CDR3 length: 13
J gene: TRBJ1-2
clone size: NA
V gene: TRBV5-4
CDR3 protein: CASSLDSAYGYTF

CDR3 length: 14
J gene: TRBJ1-3
clone size: NA
V gene: TRBV12-3/TRBV12-4
CDR3 protein: CASSFSSSGNTIYF

CDR3 length: 12
J gene: TRBJ2-1
clone size: medium-sized
V gene: TRBV30
CDR3 protein: CAWSRIDNEQFF

CDR3 length: 14
J gene: TRBJ2-7
clone size: NA
V gene: TRBV7-9
CDR3 protein: CASSLSGMVYEQYF

CDR3 length: 12
J gene: TRBJ1-5
clone size: NA
V gene: TRBV21-1
CDR3 protein: CASSFCKPPGHF

CDR3 length: 11
J gene: TRBJ1-4
clone size: medium-sized
V gene: TRBV19
CDR3 protein: CASTTGEKLFF

CDR3 length: 17
J gene: TRBJ2-6
clone size: NA
V gene: TRBV6-5
CDR3 protein: CASSSGTGNSGANVLTF

CDR3 length: 12
J gene: TRBJ1-6
clone size: NA
V gene: TRBV6-5
CDR3 protein: CASSYNDSPLHF

CDR3 length: 15
J gene: TRBJ2-2
clone size: medium-sized
V gene: TRBV6-6
CDR3 protein: CASSIWGGGTGELFF

CDR3 length: 14
J gene: TRBJ2-3
clone size: NA
V gene: TRBV6-6
CDR3 protein: CASRASGPTDTQYF

CDR3 length: 16
J gene: TRBJ2-6
clone size: NA
V gene: TRBV18
CDR3 protein: CASSPGGRSGANVLTF

CDR3 length: 13
J gene: TRBJ2-3
clone size: NA
V gene: TRBV7-9
CDR3 protein: CASSPRDGDTQYF

CDR3 length: 12
J gene: TRBJ1-1
clone size: medium-sized
V gene: TRBV6-1
CDR3 protein: CASVRGMTEAFF

CDR3 length: 14
J gene: TRBJ2-1
clone size: medium-sized
V gene: TRBV29-1
CDR3 protein: CSVRLAGSYNEQFF

CDR3 length: 15
J gene: TRBJ2-7
clone size: medium-sized
V gene: TRBV29-1
CDR3 protein: CSVPRGRVGADEQYF

CDR3 length: 18
J gene: TRBJ2-3
clone size: NA
V gene: TRBV12-3/TRBV12-4
CDR3 protein: CASSLGVSGGPSTDTQYF

CDR3 length: 16
J gene: TRBJ2-7
clone size: medium-sized
V gene: TRBV29-1
CDR3 protein: CSVLLRGQGVEYEQYF

CDR3 length: 13
J gene: TRBJ1-2
clone size: medium-sized
V gene: TRBV5-6
CDR3 protein: CASSWTGYVGYTF

CDR3 length: 14
J gene: TRBJ2-5
clone size: NA
V gene: TRBV6-5
CDR3 protein: CASSTSGGAETQYF

CDR3 length: 14
J gene: TRBJ2-5
clone size: NA
V gene: TRBV11-1
CDR3 protein: CASSSGLAEETQYF

CDR3 length: 20
J gene: TRBJ1-1
clone size: NA
V gene: TRBV6-5
CDR3 protein: CASSRSPPGQGIIGNTEAFF